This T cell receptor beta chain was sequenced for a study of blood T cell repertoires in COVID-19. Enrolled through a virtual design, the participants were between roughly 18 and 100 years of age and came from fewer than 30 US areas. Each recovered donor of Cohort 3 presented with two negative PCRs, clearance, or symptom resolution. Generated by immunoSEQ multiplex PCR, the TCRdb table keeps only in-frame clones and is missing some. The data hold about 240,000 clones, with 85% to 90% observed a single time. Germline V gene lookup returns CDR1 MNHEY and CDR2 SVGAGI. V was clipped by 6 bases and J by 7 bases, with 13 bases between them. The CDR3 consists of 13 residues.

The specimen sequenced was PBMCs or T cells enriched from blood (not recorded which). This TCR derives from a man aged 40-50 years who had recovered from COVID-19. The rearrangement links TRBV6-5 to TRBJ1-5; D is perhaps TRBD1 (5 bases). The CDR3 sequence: CASRGGAGQPQHF. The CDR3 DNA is TGTGCCAGCAGGGGAGGGGCTGGGCAGCCCCAGCATTTT.